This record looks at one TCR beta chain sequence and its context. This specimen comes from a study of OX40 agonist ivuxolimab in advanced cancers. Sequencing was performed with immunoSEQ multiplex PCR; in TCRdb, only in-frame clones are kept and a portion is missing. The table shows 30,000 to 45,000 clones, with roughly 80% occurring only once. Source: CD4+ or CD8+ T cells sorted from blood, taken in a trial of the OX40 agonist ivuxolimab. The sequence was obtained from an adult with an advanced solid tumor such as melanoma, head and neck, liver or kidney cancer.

Here the CDR3 reads CASSFGTYSYEQYF. The CDR3 DNA reads TGTGCCAGCAGCTTTGGGACTTATTCCTACGAGCAGTACTTC. This chain connects TRBV5-8 to TRBJ2-7; D is possibly TRBD2 (6 bases). Germline V gene sequence: CDR1 SGHTS, CDR2 YDEGEE. The CDR3 length is 14 residues. V was trimmed by 2 bases and J by 1 base, leaving 10 bases between them.